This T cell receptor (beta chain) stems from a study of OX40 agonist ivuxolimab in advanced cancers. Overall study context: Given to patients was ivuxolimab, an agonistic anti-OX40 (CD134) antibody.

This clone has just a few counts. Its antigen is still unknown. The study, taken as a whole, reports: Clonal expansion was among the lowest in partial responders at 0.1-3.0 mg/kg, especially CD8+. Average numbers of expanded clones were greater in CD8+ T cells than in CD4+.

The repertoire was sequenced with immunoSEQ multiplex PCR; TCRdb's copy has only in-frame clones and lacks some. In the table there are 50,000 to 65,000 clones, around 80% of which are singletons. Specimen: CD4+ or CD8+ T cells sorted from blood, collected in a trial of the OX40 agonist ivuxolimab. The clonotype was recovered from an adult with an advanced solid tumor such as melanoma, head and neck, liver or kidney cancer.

This CDR3 is CASSLNGAYEQYF. The DNA of the CDR3 is TGCGCCAGCAGCTTGAACGGGGCCTACGAGCAGTACTTC. The chain employs TRBV5-1 and TRBJ2-7; tentative D call: TRBD2 (5 bases). CDR3 length: 13 residues. Germline CDR1 SGHRS, CDR2 YFSETQ. Trimming shortened V by 1 base and J by 2 bases, and 7 bases separated the two germline ends.